The 4 T cell receptor beta chains listed next were all sequenced from one sample in a study of T cells in Graves' hyperthyroidism and ophthalmopathy. RNA transcripts served as the template for amplifying TCR beta CDR3 regions. HTBI primers were the set used in a first-round RT-PCR of the TCR CDR3. TCRdb independently ran MiXCR on the multiplex PCR reads; one entry per CDR3 protein. The top ten clones hold around a third of a sample with approximately 370,000 distinct CDR3 sequences, about a sixth of them seen once. What was sequenced was blood. The source of these receptors is a woman aged 25-40 years with Graves' hyperthyroidism that later progressed to Graves' ophthalmopathy.

Ten or more counts support this clonotype. The rearrangement joins TRBV7-2 to TRBJ2-1; tentative D call: TRBD1 (5 bases). CDR1 and CDR2 (germline): SGHTA, FQGNSA. The CDR3 runs to 14 residues. V lost 0 bases and J lost 7, with 10 bases in between. Here the CDR3 DNA reads TGTGCCAGCAGCTTAGCCCAGGGAAGGAATGAGCAGTTCTTC. Protein product: CASSLAQGRNEQFF.

CDR3 bases: TGCAGCGGCGGTAGGGACACTCCTCTCACCTTC. This encodes CSGGRDTPLTF. The chain uses TRBV29-1 and TRBJ1-2; D is possibly TRBD1 (6 bases). The V gene's germline CDR1 is SQVTM and CDR2 ANQGSEA. This CDR3 is built from 11 residues. The V and J ends lost 7 bases and 13 bases respectively, with 19 bases between them.

This clonotype was found a few times. The V gene is TRBV20-1, the J gene TRBJ2-2; either TRBD1 or TRBD2 may fit D (5 bases each). Germline V gives CDR1 DFQATT, CDR2 SNEGSKA (reference sequence). The CDR3 spans 16 residues. Trimming left V 6 bases short and J 2 bases short, with 19 bases between. CDR3 residues: CSATRRGTENTGELFF. CDR3 nucleotide sequence: TGCAGTGCAACCAGGCGTGGGACGGAAAACACCGGGGAGCTGTTTTTT.

This clonotype was found a few times. The chain employs TRBV6-1 and TRBJ2-3; no clear D gene. Trimming took 5 bases from V and 0 from J, leaving 15 bases between them. The CDR3 has 16 amino acids. The germline CDR1 and CDR2 sequences are MNHNS and SASEGT. CDR3 in amino acids: CASSFRGPPSTDTQYF. The CDR3 region has the DNA TGTGCCAGCAGTTTTCGAGGACCCCCTAGCACAGATACGCAGTATTTT.